This T cell receptor beta chain emerged from a study of shared clonotypes between healthy human individuals. Germline-derived CDR1 and CDR2 are MDHEN and SYDVKM. CDR3 size: 15 residues. V dropped 4 bases and J dropped 0 bases, with 10 bases sitting between them. This table comes from immunoSEQ multiplex PCR, and its TCRdb copy is limited to in-frame clones, with some not included. The data contain a few hundred thousand clones, about 80% of them seen just once; the ten biggest clones take up about 12%. The receptor's source is a woman in her thirties or forties in good health. Some clones in this sample may be carry-over from other donors' samples. The chain recombines TRBV28 with TRBJ2-1; no firm D call. The sample comprised PBMCs. DNA for the CDR3: TGTGCCAGCAGTTCCGTAGTCGGCTCCTACAATGAGCAGTTCTTC. As protein: CASSSVVGSYNEQFF.